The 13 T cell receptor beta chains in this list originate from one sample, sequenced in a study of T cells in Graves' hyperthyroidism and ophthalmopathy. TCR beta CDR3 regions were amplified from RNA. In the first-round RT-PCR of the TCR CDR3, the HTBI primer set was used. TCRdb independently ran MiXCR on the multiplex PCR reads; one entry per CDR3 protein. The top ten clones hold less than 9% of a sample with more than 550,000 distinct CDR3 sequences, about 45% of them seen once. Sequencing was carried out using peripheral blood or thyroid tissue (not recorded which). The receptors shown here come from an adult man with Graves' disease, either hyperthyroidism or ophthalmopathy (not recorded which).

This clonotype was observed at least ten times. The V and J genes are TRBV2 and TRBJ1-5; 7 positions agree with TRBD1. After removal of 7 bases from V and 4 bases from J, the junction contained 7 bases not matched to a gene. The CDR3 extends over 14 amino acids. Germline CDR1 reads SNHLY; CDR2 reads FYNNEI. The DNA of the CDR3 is TGTGCCAGCAAACAGGGGATCGGGAATCAGCCCCAGCATTTT. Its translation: CASKQGIGNQPQHF. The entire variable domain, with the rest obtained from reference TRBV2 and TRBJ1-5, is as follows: EPEVTQTPSHQVTQMGQEVILRCVPISNHLYFYWYRQILGQKVEFLVSFYNNEISEKSEIFDDQFSVERPDGSNFTLKIRSTKLEDSAMYFCASKQGIGNQPQHFGDGTRLSIL.

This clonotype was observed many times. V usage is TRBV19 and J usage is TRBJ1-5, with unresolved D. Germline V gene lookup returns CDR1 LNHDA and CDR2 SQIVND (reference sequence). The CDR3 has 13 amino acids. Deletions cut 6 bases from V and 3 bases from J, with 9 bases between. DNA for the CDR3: TGTGCCAGTAGACCGGAGTACAATCAGCCCCAGCATTTT. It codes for CASRPEYNQPQHF.

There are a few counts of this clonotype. CDR3 DNA: TGTGCCAGCAACACCCCGGCCAGGGAGGACACTGAAGCTTTCTTT. Residues: CASNTPAREDTEAFF. V and J are TRBV6-5 and TRBJ1-1, with D maybe TRBD1 (5 bases). Germline V gene sequence: CDR1 MNHEY, CDR2 SVGAGI. CDR3 size: 15 residues. V was clipped by 7 bases and J by 3 bases, with 18 bases between them.

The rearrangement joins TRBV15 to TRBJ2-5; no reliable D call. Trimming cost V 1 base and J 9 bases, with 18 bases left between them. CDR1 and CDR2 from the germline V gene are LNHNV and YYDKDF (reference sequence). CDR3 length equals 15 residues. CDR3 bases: TGTGCCACCAGCAGAGCTAAGCATAGCAATCAGCCCCAGTACTTC. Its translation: CATSRAKHSNQPQYF.

In DNA form, the CDR3 reads TGTGCCAGCAGCCCCGGGGGGGAGTATGGCTACACCTTC. It specifies CASSPGGEYGYTF. V gene TRBV7-2 combines with J gene TRBJ1-2; D possibly corresponds to TRBD1 (5 bases). Germline V gene lookup returns CDR1 SGHTA and CDR2 FQGNSA. CDR3 size: 13 residues. V was shortened by 5 bases and J by 5 bases, with 12 bases between the two germline ends.

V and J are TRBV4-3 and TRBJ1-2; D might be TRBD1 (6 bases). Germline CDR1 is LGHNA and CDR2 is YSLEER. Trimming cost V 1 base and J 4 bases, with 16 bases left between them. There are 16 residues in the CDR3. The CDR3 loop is CASSQALRGDIYGYTF. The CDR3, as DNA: TGCGCCAGCAGCCAAGCCCTTCGAGGGGACATCTATGGCTACACCTTC.

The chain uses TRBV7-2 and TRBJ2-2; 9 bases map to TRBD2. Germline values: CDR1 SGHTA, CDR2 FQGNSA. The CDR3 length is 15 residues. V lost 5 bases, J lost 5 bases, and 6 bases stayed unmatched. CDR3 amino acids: CASSTREGLTGELFF. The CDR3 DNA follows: TGTGCCAGCAGCACGCGGGAGGGCCTTACCGGGGAGCTGTTTTTT.

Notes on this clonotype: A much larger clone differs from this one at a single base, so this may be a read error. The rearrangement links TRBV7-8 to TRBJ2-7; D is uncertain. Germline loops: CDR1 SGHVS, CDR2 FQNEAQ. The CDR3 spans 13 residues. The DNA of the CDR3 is TGTGCCAGCAACTTATCGGCAGACTACGAGCAGTACTTC. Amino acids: CASNLSADYEQYF.

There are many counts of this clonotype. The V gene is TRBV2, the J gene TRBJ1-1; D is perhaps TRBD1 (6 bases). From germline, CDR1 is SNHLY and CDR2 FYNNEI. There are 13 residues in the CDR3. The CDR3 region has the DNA TGTGGAGAGGGCGAGGACAGAAGGTTAGAAGCTTTCTTT. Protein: CGEGEDRRLEAFF. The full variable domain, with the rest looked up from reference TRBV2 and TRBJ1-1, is EPEVTQTPSHQVTQMGQEVILRCVPISNHLYFYWYRQILGQKVEFLVSFYNNEISEKSEIFDDQFSVERPDGSNFTLKIRSTKLEDSAMYFCGEGEDRRLEAFFGQGTRLTVV.

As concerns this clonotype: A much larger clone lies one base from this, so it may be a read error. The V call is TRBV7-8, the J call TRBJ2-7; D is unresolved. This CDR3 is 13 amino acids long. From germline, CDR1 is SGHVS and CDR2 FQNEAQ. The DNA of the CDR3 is TGTGTCAGCAGCTTAGCCGACGCAGGCGAGCAGTACTTC. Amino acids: CVSSLADAGEQYF. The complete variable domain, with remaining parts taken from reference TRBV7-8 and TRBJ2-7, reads GAGVSQSPRYKVAKRGQDVALRCDPISGHVSLFWYQQALGQGPEFLTYFQNEAQLDKSGLPSDRFFAERPEGSVSTLKIQRTQQEDSAVYLCVSSLADAGEQYFGPGTRLTVT.

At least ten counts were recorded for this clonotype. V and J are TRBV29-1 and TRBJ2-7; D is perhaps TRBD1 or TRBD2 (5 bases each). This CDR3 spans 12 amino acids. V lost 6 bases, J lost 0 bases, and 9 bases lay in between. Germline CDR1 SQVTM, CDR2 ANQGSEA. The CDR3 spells CSVGDGSYEQYF. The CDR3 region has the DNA TGCAGCGTCGGGGACGGCTCCTACGAGCAGTACTTC.

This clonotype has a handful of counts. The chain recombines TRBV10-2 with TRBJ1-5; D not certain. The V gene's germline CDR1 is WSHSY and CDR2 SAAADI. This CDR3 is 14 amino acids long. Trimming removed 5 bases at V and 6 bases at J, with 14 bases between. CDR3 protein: CASSPGLISQPQHF. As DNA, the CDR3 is TGCGCCAGCAGTCCTGGCCTCATCAGTCAGCCCCAGCATTTT.

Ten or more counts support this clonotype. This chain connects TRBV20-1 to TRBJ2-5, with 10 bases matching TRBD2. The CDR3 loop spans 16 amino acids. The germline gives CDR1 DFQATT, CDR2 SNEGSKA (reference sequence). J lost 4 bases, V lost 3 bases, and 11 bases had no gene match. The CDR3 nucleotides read TGCAGTGCTAGGAGCGGGAGGGCCGCAGGACGAGAGACCCAGTACTTC. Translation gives CSARSGRAAGRETQYF.